The 21 T cell receptor beta chains presented below share a single source sample, sequenced in a study of blood T cell repertoires in COVID-19. Clones were read by immunoSEQ multiplex PCR, and TCRdb kept only the in-frame ones, dropping some. The sample lists roughly 13,000 clones; about 80% were seen once. The source material was peripheral blood. The origin of the receptors is a man between 40 and 49 years old with active or convalescent COVID-19.

The chain recombines TRBV5-1 with TRBJ1-1; D unresolved. V lost 2 bases to trimming and J lost 5 bases, with 19 bases between them. Per germline, CDR1 SGHRS and CDR2 YFSETQ. This CDR3 is 16 amino acids long. DNA of the CDR3: TGCGCCAGCAGCTTTAAATCTGGTGGGAGTTTTACTGAAGCTTTCTTT. Its translation is CASSFKSGGSFTEAFF. Full variable domain (remainder filled in from reference TRBV5-1 and TRBJ1-1): KAGVTQTPRYLIKTRGQQVTLSCSPISGHRSVSWYQQTPGQGLQFLFEYFSETQRNKGNFPGRFSGRQFSNSRSEMNVSTLELGDSALYLCASSFKSGGSFTEAFFGQGTRLTVV.

This clone was recorded only once. The V and J genes are TRBV4-2 and TRBJ2-1, with TRBD2 matching over 7 bases. V dropped 2 bases and J dropped 15; count of bases not matched to a gene: 7. CDR1 is LGHNA, CDR2 YNFKEQ, per germline. This CDR3 has 12 amino acids. CDR3 protein: CASSQNGLEGFF. DNA for the CDR3: TGTGCCAGCAGCCAAAATGGACTAGAGGGGTTCTTC.

The V gene is TRBV28, the J gene TRBJ2-3, with 9 bases lining up with TRBD1. The CDR3 consists of 15 residues. The germline V gene has CDR1 MDHEN and CDR2 SYDVKM. The V segment lost 5 bases and the J segment 1 base; nucleotides outside the gene matches: 4. This CDR3 reads CASSPGTGRTDTQYF. CDR3 in DNA: TGTGCCAGCAGTCCCGGGACAGGGCGCACAGATACGCAGTATTTT.

The chain couples TRBV18 to TRBJ2-7, with TRBD1 identical over 11 bases. The CDR3 spans 16 residues. The germline gives CDR1 KGHSH, CDR2 LQKENI. The ends lost 1 base at V and 2 bases at J; junction bases unmatched: 4. CDR3 sequence reads: CASSPRPGQGAYEQYF. The CDR3 DNA follows: TGTGCCAGCTCACCACGACCGGGACAGGGGGCCTACGAGCAGTACTTC.

This clone has just a few counts. The genes are TRBV7-2 and TRBJ2-1, with D tentatively TRBD2 (6 bases). Germline CDR1 SGHTA, CDR2 FQGNSA. The CDR3 length is 16 residues. V was cut by 1 base and J by 7 bases, with 17 bases left in between. The CDR3 sequence: CASSLVFGRRGNEQFF. For the CDR3, the DNA is TGTGCCAGCAGCTTAGTCTTTGGGAGGCGGGGAAATGAGCAGTTCTTC.

The V gene is TRBV7-8, the J gene TRBJ1-5; TRBD1 matches at 8 bases. Germline V lookup: CDR1 SGHVS, CDR2 FQNEAQ. CDR3 length: 17 amino acids. Trimming removed 5 bases from V and 10 bases from J; junction bases left unmatched: 19. The CDR3 DNA sequence: TGTGCCAGCAGCCCAGGTGGGACAGGCGGGCGGCGGGTTCCCCAGCATTTT. This encodes CASSPGGTGGRRVPQHF.

This chain connects TRBV29-1 to TRBJ1-2; possibly TRBD1 for D (5 bases). Germline loops: CDR1 SQVTM, CDR2 ANQGSEA. Trimming removed 5 bases at V and 9 bases at J, with 16 bases between. This CDR3 spans 12 amino acids. The CDR3 here is CSVWTGGGSYTF. Written as DNA, the CDR3 is TGCAGCGTTTGGACGGGGGGTGGAAGCTACACCTTC.

V is TRBV5-5 and J is TRBJ1-1; D may be TRBD1 (5 bases). The germline V gene encodes CDR1 SGHKS and CDR2 YYEKEE (reference sequence). This CDR3 comprises 14 residues. V lost 3 bases and J 3 bases, leaving 12 bases between the germline ends. CDR3 sequence (DNA): TGTGCCAGCAGCTACGTTCCGGGGGACACTGAAGCTTTCTTT. Translated: CASSYVPGDTEAFF.

The DNA for the CDR3 is TGTGCCAGCAGTGAAGGAGATAGCGGCAATCAGCCCCAGCATTTT. Its translation: CASSEGDSGNQPQHF. The chain recombines TRBV2 with TRBJ1-5; the D is unclear. Deletions cut 1 base from V and 2 bases from J, with 9 bases between. Germline values: CDR1 SNHLY, CDR2 FYNNEI. The CDR3 extends over 15 amino acids.

The count of this clone is one. The rearrangement links TRBV7-2 to TRBJ1-3, with D unresolved. CDR1 SGHTA and CDR2 FQGNSA come from the germline V gene. V lost 2 bases and J lost 2, with 4 bases in between. The CDR3 consists of 13 residues. CDR3 coding DNA: TGTGCCAGCAGCTTACTAGCTGGAAACACCATATATTTT. Its protein is CASSLLAGNTIYF.

The J gene is TRBJ1-2, the V gene TRBV5-6; D not certain. Trimming stripped 3 bases from V and 6 bases from J, with 12 bases between. The germline V gene encodes CDR1 SGHDT and CDR2 YYEEEE. The CDR3 has 13 residues. The CDR3 is CASSSTYRDGYTF. The CDR3, as DNA: TGTGCCAGCAGCTCAACCTACAGAGATGGCTACACCTTC.

This chain links TRBV29-1 with TRBJ2-3; TRBD1 agrees at 7 bases. Trimming cost V 8 bases and J 1 base; bases outside gene matches: 6. This CDR3 has 13 amino acids. From germline, CDR1 is SQVTM and CDR2 ANQGSEA. The CDR3: CSYRDSGTDTQYF. The CDR3 DNA is TGCAGCTACCGGGACAGCGGCACAGATACGCAGTATTTT.

This clone occurred a few times. The rearrangement links TRBV28 to TRBJ1-1; 8 nucleotides agree with TRBD1. The CDR3 spans 18 residues. The J segment lost 1 base and the V segment lost 5 bases, leaving 15 bases of the junction unmatched. Germline V CDR1 and CDR2: MDHEN, SYDVKM. The DNA of the CDR3 is TGTGCCAGCAGTCCTCATCCGGGACAAGGGACAGGGAACACTGAAGCTTTCTTT. It codes for CASSPHPGQGTGNTEAFF.

The chain couples TRBV15 to TRBJ2-1; a weak D match, TRBD1 (10 bases). Deletions cut 5 bases from V and 3 bases from J, with 29 bases between. Germline values: CDR1 LNHNV, CDR2 YYDKDF (reference sequence). The CDR3 totals 20 residues. CDR3 residues: CATSGTRDRGAGGFYNEQFF. Written as DNA, the CDR3 is TGTGCCACCAGCGGAACCCGGGACAGGGGAGCGGGAGGCTTCTACAATGAGCAGTTCTTC.

J is TRBJ2-1 and V is TRBV7-2, with D possibly being TRBD2 (6 bases). CDR1 and CDR2 (germline): SGHTA, FQGNSA. V lost 1 base and J 6 bases, leaving 10 bases between the germline ends. The CDR3 spans 14 residues. DNA of the CDR3: TGTGCCAGCAGCTTAGATGGCGGGGTCAATGAGCAGTTCTTC. It codes for CASSLDGGVNEQFF.

The J gene is TRBJ1-1, the V gene TRBV19, with a tentative D call TRBD1 (5 bases). Germline V gene data show CDR1 as LNHDA and CDR2 as SQIVND (reference sequence). Trimming took off 6 bases at V and 7 bases at J, with 18 bases between the two ends. This CDR3 comprises 14 residues. CDR3 in amino acids: CASSAAVGGGEAFF. The DNA for the CDR3 is TGTGCCAGTAGCGCCGCGGTTGGGGGAGGTGAAGCTTTCTTT.

This chain joins TRBV5-4 and TRBJ2-1; the match to TRBD2 covers 14 bases. CDR3 length: 16 residues. V lost 3 bases and J lost 8; bases outside the gene matches: 7. CDR1 SGHNT and CDR2 YYREEE come from the germline V gene (reference sequence). The CDR3 nucleotides are TGTGCCAGCAGCTCGGGGGGACTAGCGGGAGCAGATGAGCAGTTCTTC. Translated: CASSSGGLAGADEQFF.

The rearrangement uses TRBV4-2 and TRBJ1-2; 7 nucleotides line up with TRBD1. This CDR3 spans 15 amino acids. Germline CDR1 and CDR2: LGHNA and YNFKEQ. V was pared by 4 bases and J by 4 bases, with 9 bases of the junction left unmatched. CDR3 in amino acids: CASSRPRGGSYGYTF. Written as DNA, the CDR3 is TGTGCCAGCAGCCGCCCTCGAGGGGGCTCCTATGGCTACACCTTC.

The V call is TRBV5-5, the J call TRBJ1-1; 7 bases match TRBD1. The junction had 6 bases not matched to a gene; V was cut back by 0 bases and J by 4 bases. CDR3 length: 15 residues. Germline V gene lookup returns CDR1 SGHKS and CDR2 YYEKEE (reference sequence). The CDR3 DNA reads as TGTGCCAGCAGCTTGGCCTCGACAGGGAGCACTGAAGCTTTCTTT. Encoded protein: CASSLASTGSTEAFF.

In its sample, this clone was seen a few times. The chain joins TRBV6-6 to TRBJ2-7; 9 bases map to TRBD1. Germline loops: CDR1 MNHNY, CDR2 SVGAGI (reference sequence). The CDR3 sequence is 14 residues long. V lost 6 bases to trimming and J lost 3 bases; unmatched junction nucleotides: 6. The CDR3 coding sequence is TGTGCCAGCAGGCCCGGACAGGGGATCTACGAGCAGTACTTC. Translating gives CASRPGQGIYEQYF.

This chain uses TRBV7-6 with TRBJ2-3; D is perhaps TRBD1 (6 bases). The CDR3 has 15 residues. V was trimmed by 5 bases and J by 4 bases, leaving 16 bases between them. The germline V gene has CDR1 SGHVS and CDR2 FNYEAQ. The CDR3 DNA reads TGTGCCAGCAGCCCGGTGAGGGGGAAGGCAGATACGCAGTATTTT. Protein product: CASSPVRGKADTQYF. The full variable domain, in which reference TRBV7-6 and TRBJ2-3 provide the parts outside the CDR3, is GAGVSQSPRYKVTKRGQDVALRCDPISGHVSLYWYRQALGQGPEFLTYFNYEAQQDKSGLPNDRFSAERPEGSISTLTIQRTEQRDSAMYRCASSPVRGKADTQYFGPGTRLTVL.